These 12 T cell receptor beta chains were sequenced from one sample in a study of memory CD4+ T cells and cytomegalovirus serostatus. Clones were read by immunoSEQ multiplex PCR, and TCRdb kept only the in-frame ones, dropping some. The sample holds under 75,000 clones; around 80% are singletons and the top ten take over 0.4%. Single viable CD3+CD4+CD8-CD45RO+ cells were sorted as the memory CD4+ T cells. Sequencing was carried out using memory CD4+ T cells from blood. The receptor set was obtained from an adult in good health and CMV-seronegative. Some clones in this sample may be carry-over from other donors' samples.

This rearrangement joins TRBV1 to TRBJ1-5. TRBV1 is recorded as a pseudogene. The CDR3 has 17 residues. CDR3 residues: CTSSQDLVWGEEQPQHF. CDR3 coding DNA: TGCACCAGCAGCCAAGATCTCGTCTGGGGGGAGGAACAGCCCCAGCATTTT.

The chain combines TRBV30 with TRBJ1-3; D gene uncertain. Trimming stripped 0 bases from V and 4 bases from J, with 13 bases between. Germline loops: CDR1 GTSNPN, CDR2 SVGIG (reference sequence). This CDR3 region has 15 residues. The CDR3 nucleotides are TGTGCCTGGAGTGTTTTCGGTGGTGGAGGAAACACCATATATTTT. As protein: CAWSVFGGGGNTIYF.

This chain connects TRBV7-8 to TRBJ2-7, with TRBD2 matching over 10 bases. V lost 5 bases and J lost 2; bases outside the gene matches: 6. The CDR3 runs to 15 residues. CDR1 SGHVS and CDR2 FQNEAQ come from the germline V gene. The CDR3 sequence: CASSTRTSGAYEQYF. For the CDR3, the DNA is TGTGCCAGCAGCACCCGGACTAGCGGAGCCTACGAGCAGTACTTC.

The genes are TRBV28 and TRBJ2-5, with 11 bases that match TRBD1. V trimming: 4 bases; J trimming: 4 bases; junction bases outside the gene matches: 8. CDR3 length: 16 residues. The germline V gene has CDR1 MDHEN and CDR2 SYDVKM. The CDR3 DNA reads TGTGCCAGCAGTTACCTTAAGGGACAGGGGGGAGAGACCCAGTACTTC. Protein: CASSYLKGQGGETQYF.

The rearrangement uses TRBV30 and TRBJ1-1; D not certain. Trimming pared 1 base from V and 2 bases from J, leaving 11 bases between. Germline V gene data show CDR1 as GTSNPN and CDR2 as SVGIG (reference sequence). This CDR3 is 14 amino acids long. This CDR3 is CAWSAPPENTEAFF. For the CDR3, the DNA is TGTGCCTGGAGTGCTCCTCCTGAAAACACTGAAGCTTTCTTT.

This sequence joins TRBV29-1 and TRBJ1-1; the match to TRBD1 covers 10 bases. In germline, CDR1 is SQVTM, CDR2 ANQGSEA. The CDR3 contains 16 residues. Trimming at V came to 7 bases and at J to 3 bases, leaving 14 bases not matched to a gene. The CDR3 coding sequence is TGCAGCGGAAGAACCGGGACAGGGGTGAGATACACTGAAGCTTTCTTT. Its translation is CSGRTGTGVRYTEAFF.

The chain has TRBV7-2 and TRBJ1-5; D is undetermined. Germline CDR1 SGHTA, CDR2 FQGNSA. V was clipped by 2 bases and J by 0 bases, with 8 bases between them. The CDR3 runs 15 residues. The CDR3 DNA reads TGTGCCAGCAGCTTATTGACGAGTAGCAATCAGCCCCAGCATTTT. Translated, it gives CASSLLTSSNQPQHF.

The chain joins TRBV2 to TRBJ1-6; D possibly corresponds to TRBD1 (5 bases). This CDR3 is built from 16 residues. Germline V lookup: CDR1 SNHLY, CDR2 FYNNEI. V lost 6 bases to trimming and J lost 0 bases, with 12 bases between them. Written as DNA, the CDR3 is TGTGCCAGCAGGAGCGACAGACGCTCCTATAATTCACCCCTCCACTTT. It codes for CASRSDRRSYNSPLHF.

The rearrangement links TRBV2 to TRBJ2-3; D is ambiguous. The germline V and J ends were trimmed by 4 bases and 6 bases, with 11 bases remaining between them. Germline CDR1 SNHLY, CDR2 FYNNEI. The CDR3 has 13 amino acids. The CDR3 reads CASSGWTSDTQYF. CDR3 bases: TGTGCCAGCAGTGGGTGGACCTCCGATACGCAGTATTTT.

The chain has TRBV28 and TRBJ1-1; D is ambiguous. The CDR3 loop spans 13 amino acids. Trimming stripped 2 bases from V and 11 bases from J, with 15 bases between. From germline, CDR1 is MDHEN and CDR2 SYDVKM. CDR3 bases: TGTGCCAGCAGTTTAAGAGCTCCCCTGGCCGCTTTCTTT. Its protein product is CASSLRAPLAAFF.

This chain links TRBV25-1 with TRBJ2-7; D is possibly TRBD2 (5 bases). Between the trimmed V and J ends, which lost 4 bases and 3 bases, there was a span of 10 bases. Germline assignment: CDR1 MGHDK and CDR2 SYGVNS. CDR3 size: 13 residues. CDR3 bases: TGTGCCAGCAGTGCTCTAGCTTACTACGAGCAGTACTTC. Residues: CASSALAYYEQYF.

The rearrangement links TRBV7-2 to TRBJ1-4; the D gene is possibly TRBD1 (5 bases). Per the germline V gene, CDR1 is SGHTA and CDR2 is FQGNSA. V was pared by 4 bases and J by 8 bases, with 14 bases between. The CDR3 has 14 amino acids. CDR3 sequence: CASSSPSRGEKLFF. The CDR3 DNA follows: TGTGCCAGCAGCTCCCCTAGTCGGGGGGAAAAACTGTTTTTT. Looking up the rest from reference TRBV7-2 and TRBJ1-4 gives the full variable domain: GAGVSQSPSNKVTEKGKDVELRCDPISGHTALYWYRQSLGQGLEFLIYFQGNSAPDKSGLPSDRFSAERTGGSVSTLTIQRTQQEDSAVYLCASSSPSRGEKLFFGSGTQLSVL.